This record covers a single T cell receptor beta chain. This CDR3 contains 16 residues. CDR1 and CDR2 (germline): SGDLS, YYNGEE. J was trimmed by 11 bases and V by 4 bases; bases with no gene match: 20. This sample stems from a study of blood T cell repertoires in COVID-19. Study as a whole: From the United States, Italy and Spain came samples of acute and convalescent COVID-19. The analysed material was cDNA or gDNA that came from T cells, B-cell-depleted T cells, or PBMCs.

Method: immunoSEQ multiplex PCR; TCRdb's copy keeps in-frame clones and lacks some. The sample lists about 360,000 clones, around nine tenths seen once, with 3% in the top ten. The chain has TRBV9 and TRBJ1-1; 7 nucleotides agree with TRBD1. Material: peripheral blood. The receptor was derived from a human donor in a cohort sampled during active COVID-19. The CDR3 nucleotides are TGTGCCAGCAGCAGTGACCCCGGGACAGCTTCACGTGGGGCTTTCTTT. Its translation is CASSSDPGTASRGAFF. The full variable domain, rest sourced from reference TRBV9 and TRBJ1-1, is DSGVTQTPKHLITATGQRVTLRCSPRSGDLSVYWYQQSLDQGLQFLIQYYNGEERAKGNILERFSAQQFPDLHSELNLSSLELGDSALYFCASSSDPGTASRGAFFGQGTRLTVV.